The clone carrying this TCR beta chain was seen repeatedly, ten times or more. With 4 bases removed from V and 0 bases from J, the gap between germline ends came to 13 bases. The CDR3 sequence is 15 residues long. Germline CDR1 DFQATT, CDR2 SNEGSKA (reference sequence). One entry per CDR3 protein results from TCRdb running MiXCR on the RT-PCR reads. The data show approximately 720,000 distinct CDR3 sequences, approximately 14% seen once. This clonotype originated in a female donor in good health, serving as a healthy control. This chain links TRBV20-1 with TRBJ1-5, with D perhaps TRBD1 (6 bases). The sequenced material came from memory CD4+ T cells from blood. The CDR3 DNA follows: TGCAGTGCTAAGGACAGAAAATATAGCAATCAGCCCCAGCATTTT. It yields the protein CSAKDRKYSNQPQHF.